The clone carrying this T cell receptor beta chain was counted only a few times. TCRdb re-analysed the RT-PCR reads in MiXCR, keeping a single row per CDR3 protein. The repertoire holds about 680,000 distinct CDR3 sequences, with more than 13% as singletons. This clonotype was obtained from a female donor in good health, serving as a healthy control. What was sequenced was memory CD4+ T cells from blood.

The CDR3 reads CASSVGTALNQPQHF. Here the CDR3 DNA reads TGTGCCAGCAGCGTTGGGACAGCGCTTAATCAGCCCCAGCATTTT. The chain couples TRBV9 to TRBJ1-5; TRBD1 agrees at 7 bases. Per the germline V gene, CDR1 is SGDLS and CDR2 is YYNGEE. The junction had 6 bases not matched to a gene; V was cut back by 2 bases and J by 4 bases. The CDR3 loop spans 15 amino acids.